A single sample gave rise to the 21 T cell receptor beta chains below, sequenced in a study of T cell changes during pregnancy in multiple sclerosis. Here immunoSEQ multiplex PCR was the method, and the copy in TCRdb shows in-frame clones only, minus some. The repertoire holds tens of thousands of clones, 92% seen once, with 2.8% in the top ten. The specimen was peripheral blood, collected in the third trimester of pregnancy. The receptor set was obtained from a female donor in good health, enrolled as a control in a pregnancy study.

The DNA of the CDR3 is TGTGCCAGCAGTCCTTACCGACAGGGAGGGAACACCGGGGAGCTGTTTTTT. Its protein product is CASSPYRQGGNTGELFF. This chain joins TRBV2 and TRBJ2-2; a weak D match, TRBD1 (7 bases). V lost 5 bases and J 1 base, leaving 17 bases between the germline ends. The V gene's germline CDR1 is SNHLY and CDR2 FYNNEI. This CDR3 contains 17 residues.

The chain recombines TRBV15 with TRBJ2-6; D is uncertain. V was pared by 1 base and J by 1 base, with 8 bases between. This CDR3 region has 16 residues. CDR1 LNHNV and CDR2 YYDKDF come from the germline V gene (reference sequence). CDR3 DNA sequence: TGTGCCACCAGCAGAGCCCAGTTATCTGGGGCCAACGTCCTGACTTTC. Translating it yields CATSRAQLSGANVLTF.

The chain employs TRBV27 and TRBJ2-1; D unresolved. Germline CDR1 is MNHEY and CDR2 is SMNVEV (reference sequence). The CDR3 runs 14 residues. V lost 4 bases and J 3 bases, leaving 10 bases between the germline ends. CDR3 nucleotide sequence: TGTGCCAGCAGTTCCTCCCTTAACTACAATGAGCAGTTCTTC. Its protein product is CASSSSLNYNEQFF.

CDR3 residues: CASSRGGTSGYGDTQYF. Here the CDR3 DNA reads TGCGCCAGCAGCCGGGGGGGGACTAGCGGGTATGGAGATACGCAGTATTTT. The rearrangement joins TRBV5-1 to TRBJ2-3; 12 bases agree with TRBD2. J lost 5 bases, V lost 4 bases, and 11 bases had no gene match. Germline loops: CDR1 SGHRS, CDR2 YFSETQ. This CDR3 has 17 residues. Variable domain in full (rest from reference TRBV5-1 and TRBJ2-3): KAGVTQTPRYLIKTRGQQVTLSCSPISGHRSVSWYQQTPGQGLQFLFEYFSETQRNKGNFPGRFSGRQFSNSRSEMNVSTLELGDSALYLCASSRGGTSGYGDTQYFGPGTRLTVL.

This sequence joins TRBV27 and TRBJ1-5; possible D gene TRBD1, 5 bases. The CDR3 totals 17 residues. Per germline, CDR1 MNHEY and CDR2 SMNVEV (reference sequence). V shed 3 bases and J shed 0 bases, with 15 bases lying between them. The DNA of the CDR3 is TGTGCCAGCAGTTTCGGAGGGGCAGGGCATAGCAATCAGCCCCAGCATTTT. Encoded protein: CASSFGGAGHSNQPQHF.

The chain is built from TRBV9 and TRBJ2-7, with TRBD2 as a possible D gene (6 bases). Trimming left V 0 bases short and J 2 bases short, with 12 bases between. The CDR3 covers 15 residues. Germline CDR1 SGDLS, CDR2 YYNGEE. The CDR3 DNA reads as TGTGCCAGCAGCGTAGGGGGCGGGAATACCTACGAGCAGTACTTC. It encodes CASSVGGGNTYEQYF.

The J gene is TRBJ1-2, the V gene TRBV4-1; 7 nucleotides agree with TRBD1. V lost 0 bases and J lost 2; bases outside the gene matches: 9. Germline CDR1 and CDR2: MGHRA and YSYEKL. The CDR3 covers 17 residues. This chain's CDR3 is CASSQDSRGQLNYGYTF. Written as DNA, the CDR3 is TGCGCCAGCAGCCAAGATTCTAGGGGACAGCTGAACTATGGCTACACCTTC.

V usage is TRBV28 and J usage is TRBJ2-2, with TRBD1 identical over 9 bases. This CDR3 contains 14 residues. V lost 6 bases and J lost 4; bases outside the gene matches: 3. Per germline, CDR1 MDHEN and CDR2 SYDVKM. CDR3 nucleotides: TGTGCCAGCAGCCCGGGACAGGGCACCGGGGAGCTGTTTTTT. It specifies CASSPGQGTGELFF.

V and J are TRBV9 and TRBJ1-2; the D gene is possibly TRBD1 (5 bases). Germline V gene sequence: CDR1 SGDLS, CDR2 YYNGEE. The CDR3 is made up of 15 amino acids. Trimming removed 4 bases from V and 5 bases from J, with 18 bases in between. The CDR3 region is CASSPGGVTGYGYTF. The DNA of the CDR3 is TGTGCCAGCAGCCCCGGAGGGGTTACGGGTTATGGCTACACCTTC.

The rearrangement links TRBV9 to TRBJ1-1, with 8 bases identical to TRBD1. Germline V gene sequence: CDR1 SGDLS, CDR2 YYNGEE. There are 14 residues in the CDR3. The V segment lost 6 bases and the J segment 7 bases; nucleotides outside the gene matches: 11. For the CDR3, the DNA is TGTGCCAGCAACCCAGACGGGACAGGCTATGAAGCTTTCTTT. Protein: CASNPDGTGYEAFF.

The rearrangement uses TRBV7-2 and TRBJ1-5; TRBD1 agrees at 8 bases. V lost 4 bases, J lost 6 bases, and 5 bases stayed unmatched. Germline V lookup: CDR1 SGHTA, CDR2 FQGNSA. The CDR3 consists of 14 residues. The CDR3 spells CASSSNRGSQPQHF. Here the CDR3 DNA reads TGTGCCAGCAGCTCCAACAGGGGGAGTCAGCCCCAGCATTTT.

The chain employs TRBV2 and TRBJ1-2, with a tentative D call TRBD1 (6 bases). The CDR3 is 13 amino acids. The V end lost 0 bases, the J end lost 8 bases, and 10 bases lay between the germline ends. Germline loops: CDR1 SNHLY, CDR2 FYNNEI. The CDR3 DNA is TGTGCCAGCAGTGAAGCGCAGGGGAGCGGCTACACCTTC. Amino acid sequence: CASSEAQGSGYTF.

The V call is TRBV9, the J call TRBJ2-1, with a tentative D call TRBD2 (5 bases). Germline V gene data show CDR1 as SGDLS and CDR2 as YYNGEE. The CDR3 extends over 14 amino acids. The V end lost 2 bases, the J end lost 0 bases, and 6 bases lay between the germline ends. The CDR3 DNA is TGTGCCAGCAGCGTTAGCGCCTCCTACAATGAGCAGTTCTTC. Translating gives CASSVSASYNEQFF. The entire variable domain, with the rest obtained from reference TRBV9 and TRBJ2-1, is as follows: DSGVTQTPKHLITATGQRVTLRCSPRSGDLSVYWYQQSLDQGLQFLIQYYNGEERAKGNILERFSAQQFPDLHSELNLSSLELGDSALYFCASSVSASYNEQFFGPGTRLTVL.

The rearrangement joins TRBV5-1 to TRBJ2-1, with 8 bases lining up with TRBD1. CDR1 SGHRS and CDR2 YFSETQ come from the germline V gene. The CDR3 covers 16 residues. Trimming took 0 bases from V and 9 from J; bases not matched to a gene: 11. The CDR3 spells CASSLVPTSQGGEQFF. The CDR3 nucleotides are TGCGCCAGCAGCTTGGTGCCTACCTCACAGGGGGGTGAGCAGTTCTTC. The whole variable domain, remainder taken from reference TRBV5-1 and TRBJ2-1, is KAGVTQTPRYLIKTRGQQVTLSCSPISGHRSVSWYQQTPGQGLQFLFEYFSETQRNKGNFPGRFSGRQFSNSRSEMNVSTLELGDSALYLCASSLVPTSQGGEQFFGPGTRLTVL.

This sequence joins TRBV7-2 and TRBJ1-4; D is uncertain. The germline gives CDR1 SGHTA, CDR2 FQGNSA. V gave up 4 bases and J gave up 8 bases, with 11 bases separating them. The CDR3 length is 13 residues. The CDR3 loop reads CASSWRPEEKLFF. Written as DNA, the CDR3 is TGTGCCAGCAGCTGGAGGCCGGAGGAAAAACTGTTTTTT.

CDR3 in DNA: TGTGCCACCAGAGGTGGGGGACAGGGCAATTTCTTT. Its translation: CATRGGGQGNFF. The V and J genes are TRBV6-5 and TRBJ1-1; 9 bases are shared with TRBD1. Losses at the gene ends were 10 bases for V and 13 bases for J; bases not matched to a gene: 13. Looked up from germline, CDR1 is MNHEY and CDR2 is SVGAGI. This CDR3 contains 12 residues.

The rearrangement links TRBV13 to TRBJ1-2, with 7 bases that match TRBD1. Germline V gene data show CDR1 as PRHDT and CDR2 as FYEKMQ (reference sequence). The CDR3 length is 16 residues. J gave up 5 bases and V 5 bases, and 14 bases lay outside the gene matches. The CDR3 region is CASSNHRGSGSYGYTF. CDR3 sequence (DNA): TGTGCCAGCAGCAACCACAGGGGCTCAGGGAGTTATGGCTACACCTTC.

The V call is TRBV28, the J call TRBJ1-2, with D possibly TRBD1 on 5 matching bases. Trimming cost V 3 bases and J 1 base, with 12 bases left between them. Germline lookup yields CDR1 MDHEN and CDR2 SYDVKM. CDR3 length equals 15 residues. CDR3 sequence: CASSFRREGNYGYTF. CDR3 coding DNA: TGTGCCAGCAGTTTTCGCAGGGAGGGTAACTATGGCTACACCTTC.

V usage is TRBV7-8 and J usage is TRBJ1-2; possibly TRBD1 for D (5 bases). The length of the CDR3 is 16 residues. The germline CDR1 and CDR2 sequences are SGHVS and FQNEAQ. V was clipped by 0 bases and J by 5 bases, with 16 bases between them. The CDR3 here is CASSLAPGTLGYGYTF. The CDR3 region has the DNA TGTGCCAGCAGCTTAGCTCCCGGGACTTTAGGGTATGGCTACACCTTC.

The chain employs TRBV4-1 and TRBJ2-7, with D unclear. Per the germline V gene, CDR1 is MGHRA and CDR2 is YSYEKL. Trimming cost V 1 base and J 0 bases, with 13 bases left between them. The CDR3 sequence is 16 residues long. The CDR3 DNA reads TGCGCCAGCAGCCAAGGAATCCAGGCAAACTCCTACGAGCAGTACTTC. Translated: CASSQGIQANSYEQYF.

The chain combines TRBV2 with TRBJ1-5; D may be TRBD1 (5 bases). The CDR3 has 13 residues. The germline CDR1 and CDR2 sequences are SNHLY and FYNNEI. The V and J ends lost 6 bases and 3 bases respectively, with 9 bases between them. CDR3 DNA sequence: TGTGCCAGCAGACAGGTGAACAATCAGCCCCAGCATTTT. Amino acids: CASRQVNNQPQHF.